Listed below are T cell receptor beta chains from one sample, sequenced in a study of shared clonotypes between healthy human individuals. Produced via immunoSEQ multiplex PCR; TCRdb's table is partial and in-frame only. The data show about a million clones, 70% to 80% seen once. Sample: memory CD4+ T cells from PBMCs. These receptors were obtained from a man aged 18 to 29 in good health. Some clones in this sample may be carry-over from other donors' samples. CDR3s include the opening cysteine and the closing phenylalanine or tryptophan. The D gene is left open where the match is weak. Part of the rows lack a size; the others show once, few, many or a class for expanded clones.

v_call: TRBV18
j_call: TRBJ2-5
clone_size: -
d_call: TRBD1
cdr3_aa: CASSLVGTGVLAAQETQYF
cdr3_nt: TGTGCCAGCTCACTGGTTGGGACAGGGGTACTAGCGGCTCAAGAGACCCAGTACTTC

v_call: TRBV6-1
j_call: TRBJ1-4
clone_size: -
d_call: TRBD1
cdr3_aa: CASERQGNEKLFF
cdr3_nt: TGTGCCAGCGAAAGACAGGGGAATGAAAAACTGTTTTTT

v_call: TRBV27
j_call: TRBJ1-1
clone_size: -
d_call: -
cdr3_aa: CASGPRSKLAFF
cdr3_nt: TGTGCCAGCGGACCTAGGTCCAAGTTGGCTTTCTTT

v_call: TRBV6-5
j_call: TRBJ1-4
clone_size: -
d_call: -
cdr3_aa: CASSLGGSGSEKLFF
cdr3_nt: TGTGCCAGCAGTTTGGGGGGATCCGGAAGCGAAAAACTGTTTTTT

v_call: TRBV5-1
j_call: TRBJ2-1
clone_size: -
d_call: TRBD2
cdr3_aa: CASSLELAGDEQFF
cdr3_nt: TGCGCCAGCAGCTTGGAACTAGCGGGAGATGAGCAGTTCTTC

v_call: TRBV7-6
j_call: TRBJ2-6
clone_size: few
d_call: -
cdr3_aa: CASSSRSPSGANVLTF
cdr3_nt: TGTGCCAGCAGCTCAAGGAGTCCCTCTGGGGCCAACGTCCTGACTTTC

v_call: TRBV7-2
j_call: TRBJ2-5
clone_size: -
d_call: -
cdr3_aa: CASSQGSTQYF
cdr3_nt: TGTGCCAGCAGCCAGGGGAGTACCCAGTACTTC

v_call: TRBV4-3
j_call: TRBJ1-2
clone_size: -
d_call: TRBD1
cdr3_aa: CASSQEPWTGPGTF
cdr3_nt: TGCGCCAGCAGCCAAGAGCCTTGGACAGGCCCAGGCACCTTC

v_call: TRBV7-2
j_call: TRBJ2-1
clone_size: -
d_call: TRBD2
cdr3_aa: CASSSGLAGLNEQFF
cdr3_nt: TGTGCCAGCAGCTCAGGGTTAGCGGGACTGAATGAGCAGTTCTTC

v_call: TRBV6-5
j_call: TRBJ1-5
clone_size: once
d_call: -
cdr3_aa: CASSPTGRGNQPQHF
cdr3_nt: TGTGCCAGCAGCCCCACAGGGAGGGGGAATCAGCCCCAGCATTTT

v_call: TRBV19
j_call: TRBJ1-2
clone_size: few
d_call: -
cdr3_aa: CATSSRSTKRNYGYTF
cdr3_nt: TGTGCCACTTCCAGCCGGTCGACAAAGCGGAACTATGGCTACACCTTC

v_call: TRBV5-6
j_call: TRBJ2-1
clone_size: -
d_call: -
cdr3_aa: CASSLTGSRLAQFF
cdr3_nt: TGTGCCAGCAGCTTGACCGGGAGTAGGCTCGCGCAGTTCTTC

v_call: TRBV18
j_call: TRBJ1-2
clone_size: few
d_call: -
cdr3_aa: CASSPPGRAAYGYTF
cdr3_nt: TGTGCCAGCTCACCACCGGGTAGGGCAGCCTATGGCTACACCTTC

v_call: TRBV14
j_call: TRBJ1-1
clone_size: few
d_call: TRBD1
cdr3_aa: CASSLSRGITEAFF
cdr3_nt: TGTGCCAGCAGCCTATCCAGGGGGATCACTGAAGCTTTCTTT

v_call: TRBV5-1
j_call: TRBJ2-3
clone_size: -
d_call: TRBD2
cdr3_aa: CASGLAGSTDTQYF
cdr3_nt: TGCGCCAGCGGGTTAGCGGGAAGCACAGATACGCAGTATTTT

v_call: TRBV25-1
j_call: TRBJ1-5
clone_size: few
d_call: TRBD1
cdr3_aa: CASRGQGNQPQHF
cdr3_nt: TGTGCCAGCAGGGGACAGGGAAATCAGCCCCAGCATTTT

v_call: TRBV28
j_call: TRBJ1-2
clone_size: once
d_call: -
cdr3_aa: CATSEVNYGYTF
cdr3_nt: TGTGCCACCTCGGAAGTTAACTATGGCTACACCTTC

v_call: TRBV11-3
j_call: TRBJ2-7
clone_size: -
d_call: -
cdr3_aa: CASSLRGRDGYYEQYF
cdr3_nt: TGTGCCAGCAGCCTCCGCGGGCGGGATGGGTACTACGAGCAGTACTTC

v_call: TRBV5-6
j_call: TRBJ2-1
clone_size: -
d_call: TRBD2
cdr3_aa: CASSLGLAAYNEQFF
cdr3_nt: TGTGCCAGCAGCTTGGGACTAGCGGCCTACAATGAGCAGTTCTTC

v_call: TRBV7-2
j_call: TRBJ2-5
clone_size: -
d_call: -
cdr3_aa: CASRPRGWQETQYF
cdr3_nt: TGTGCCAGCAGACCGAGGGGTTGGCAAGAGACCCAGTACTTC

v_call: TRBV29-1
j_call: TRBJ1-2
clone_size: -
d_call: -
cdr3_aa: CSVGYRTDYGYTF
cdr3_nt: TGCAGCGTTGGGTACCGGACGGACTATGGCTACACCTTC

v_call: TRBV7-9
j_call: TRBJ2-1
clone_size: -
d_call: -
cdr3_aa: CASSFSSFMQFF
cdr3_nt: TGTGCCAGCAGCTTTTCCTCTTTCATGCAGTTCTTC

v_call: TRBV19
j_call: TRBJ1-2
clone_size: -
d_call: -
cdr3_aa: CASSLDKRDYTF
cdr3_nt: TGTGCCAGTAGTCTCGACAAGCGGGACTACACCTTC

v_call: TRBV5-1
j_call: TRBJ1-1
clone_size: few
d_call: -
cdr3_aa: CASSQGTLGTEAFF
cdr3_nt: TGCGCCAGCAGCCAAGGGACACTTGGGACTGAAGCTTTCTTT

v_call: TRBV5-1
j_call: TRBJ1-5
clone_size: -
d_call: -
cdr3_aa: CASSPGYRENQPQHF
cdr3_nt: TGCGCCAGCAGCCCAGGATATAGGGAGAATCAGCCCCAGCATTTT

v_call: TRBV10-3
j_call: TRBJ1-1
clone_size: -
d_call: -
cdr3_aa: CAISGTATLNTEAFF
cdr3_nt: TGTGCCATCAGTGGGACGGCGACCCTGAACACTGAAGCTTTCTTT

v_call: TRBV7-3
j_call: TRBJ2-3
clone_size: -
d_call: TRBD1
cdr3_aa: CASSVTGPDTQYF
cdr3_nt: TGTGCCAGCAGCGTGACAGGGCCAGACACGCAGTATTTT

v_call: TRBV5-8
j_call: TRBJ1-2
clone_size: -
d_call: -
cdr3_aa: CASSPENYGYTF
cdr3_nt: TGTGCCAGCAGCCCGGAGAACTATGGCTACACCTTC

v_call: TRBV7-2
j_call: TRBJ1-3
clone_size: once
d_call: -
cdr3_aa: CASSFSQGGSTIYF
cdr3_nt: TGTGCCAGCAGCTTTAGCCAGGGAGGAAGCACCATATATTTT

v_call: TRBV29-1
j_call: TRBJ1-1
clone_size: -
d_call: -
cdr3_aa: CSVRGLRNTEAFF
cdr3_nt: TGCAGCGTTCGAGGGCTGAGGAACACTGAAGCTTTCTTT

v_call: TRBV14
j_call: TRBJ2-7
clone_size: -
d_call: TRBD1
cdr3_aa: CASRRAGTGQYEQYF
cdr3_nt: TGTGCCAGCAGGCGAGCCGGGACAGGGCAATACGAGCAGTACTTC

v_call: TRBV25-1
j_call: TRBJ2-1
clone_size: -
d_call: -
cdr3_aa: CARGPDGSNHPFF
cdr3_nt: TGTGCCAGGGGTCCCGACGGGTCAAACCATCCGTTCTTC

v_call: TRBV28
j_call: TRBJ1-6
clone_size: -
d_call: -
cdr3_aa: CASSPRHNNSPLHF
cdr3_nt: TGTGCCAGCAGTCCCAGACACAATAATTCACCCCTCCACTTT

v_call: TRBV25-1
j_call: TRBJ2-3
clone_size: many
d_call: -
cdr3_aa: CASNRGTDTQYF
cdr3_nt: TGTGCCAGCAACAGGGGCACAGATACGCAGTATTTT

v_call: TRBV6-5
j_call: TRBJ1-5
clone_size: -
d_call: -
cdr3_aa: CASSQDSNNQPQHF
cdr3_nt: TGTGCCAGCAGCCAAGACAGCAACAATCAGCCCCAGCATTTT

v_call: TRBV29-1
j_call: TRBJ1-1
clone_size: -
d_call: -
cdr3_aa: CSGQPAAGNTEAFF
cdr3_nt: TGCAGCGGACAGCCGGCCGCGGGGAACACTGAAGCTTTCTTT

v_call: TRBV12-5
j_call: TRBJ2-1
clone_size: -
d_call: TRBD2
cdr3_aa: CASGPTSGRSYNEQFF
cdr3_nt: TGTGCTAGTGGCCCAACTAGCGGGAGGTCCTACAATGAGCAGTTCTTC

v_call: TRBV6-1
j_call: TRBJ1-5
clone_size: -
d_call: -
cdr3_aa: CASITGGKPQHF
cdr3_nt: TGTGCCAGCATTACGGGAGGGAAGCCCCAGCATTTT

v_call: TRBV5-4
j_call: TRBJ2-4
clone_size: -
d_call: -
cdr3_aa: CASSTAIDGIQYF
cdr3_nt: TGTGCCAGCAGCACAGCAATTGACGGCATTCAGTACTTC

v_call: TRBV6-1
j_call: TRBJ1-2
clone_size: -
d_call: TRBD1
cdr3_aa: CASSRGIEYGYTF
cdr3_nt: TGTGCCAGCAGCAGGGGGATAGAGTATGGCTACACCTTC

v_call: TRBV7-9
j_call: TRBJ2-1
clone_size: few
d_call: -
cdr3_aa: CASGINGKVNEQFF
cdr3_nt: TGTGCCAGTGGGATTAACGGGAAGGTCAATGAGCAGTTCTTC

v_call: TRBV28
j_call: TRBJ2-5
clone_size: few
d_call: -
cdr3_aa: CASSLAAGGQTQYF
cdr3_nt: TGTGCCAGCAGTTTAGCGGCAGGGGGGCAGACCCAGTACTTC

v_call: TRBV28
j_call: TRBJ2-7
clone_size: -
d_call: -
cdr3_aa: CASSLTRNTYEQYF
cdr3_nt: TGTGCCAGCAGTTTAACCAGGAACACCTACGAGCAGTACTTC

v_call: TRBV5-4
j_call: TRBJ2-2
clone_size: -
d_call: -
cdr3_aa: CASTSLQGGELFF
cdr3_nt: TGTGCCAGCACATCCCTTCAGGGCGGGGAGCTGTTTTTT

v_call: TRBV5-1
j_call: TRBJ2-1
clone_size: -
d_call: TRBD2
cdr3_aa: CASSLIPSGVNNEQFF
cdr3_nt: TGCGCCAGCAGCTTGATTCCTAGCGGGGTAAACAATGAGCAGTTCTTC

v_call: TRBV5-1
j_call: TRBJ1-2
clone_size: -
d_call: -
cdr3_aa: CASSLTAANYGYTF
cdr3_nt: TGCGCCAGCAGCTTGACAGCGGCTAACTATGGCTACACCTTC

v_call: TRBV2
j_call: TRBJ2-5
clone_size: -
d_call: TRBD1
cdr3_aa: CASIRRGRETQYF
cdr3_nt: TGTGCCAGCATCCGCAGGGGGCGGGAGACCCAGTACTTC

v_call: TRBV29-1
j_call: TRBJ1-4
clone_size: -
d_call: -
cdr3_aa: CSVESGGNEKLFF
cdr3_nt: TGCAGCGTTGAAAGTGGCGGTAATGAAAAACTGTTTTTT

v_call: TRBV7-8
j_call: TRBJ1-1
clone_size: -
d_call: -
cdr3_aa: CASSLVSSGNTEAFF
cdr3_nt: TGTGCCAGCAGCTTAGTGTCGTCAGGGAACACTGAAGCTTTCTTT

v_call: TRBV7-8
j_call: TRBJ2-3
clone_size: many
d_call: TRBD2
cdr3_aa: CASSKRDLADTQYF
cdr3_nt: TGTGCCAGCAGCAAGCGGGATTTGGCAGATACGCAGTATTTT

v_call: TRBV5-4
j_call: TRBJ1-3
clone_size: -
d_call: -
cdr3_aa: CASSLYGTSGNTIYF
cdr3_nt: TGTGCCAGCAGCTTGTACGGGACCTCTGGAAACACCATATATTTT

v_call: TRBV28
j_call: TRBJ1-2
clone_size: few
d_call: -
cdr3_aa: CATLSLGPYGYTF
cdr3_nt: TGTGCCACCCTCTCCTTAGGCCCCTATGGCTACACCTTC

v_call: TRBV29-1
j_call: TRBJ2-5
clone_size: -
d_call: -
cdr3_aa: CSGCVGQETQYF
cdr3_nt: TGCAGCGGCTGTGTAGGCCAAGAGACCCAGTACTTC

v_call: TRBV7-2
j_call: TRBJ2-2
clone_size: -
d_call: TRBD2
cdr3_aa: CASSLSGRTGELFF
cdr3_nt: TGTGCCAGCAGCCTTAGCGGGAGGACCGGGGAGCTGTTTTTT

v_call: TRBV7-3
j_call: TRBJ2-3
clone_size: -
d_call: TRBD2
cdr3_aa: CASSSQPPGLAGMWRTDTQYF
cdr3_nt: TGTGCCAGCAGCTCTCAGCCCCCGGGACTAGCGGGAATGTGGCGCACAGATACGCAGTATTTT

v_call: TRBV7-8
j_call: TRBJ1-5
clone_size: -
d_call: -
cdr3_aa: CASSLVTGGNQPQHF
cdr3_nt: TGTGCCAGCAGCTTAGTAACGGGAGGCAATCAGCCCCAGCATTTT

v_call: TRBV12-5
j_call: TRBJ2-3
clone_size: -
d_call: TRBD1
cdr3_aa: CVSGLTGQGGGDTQYF
cdr3_nt: TGTGTTAGTGGTTTGACCGGACAGGGAGGAGGGGATACGCAGTATTTT